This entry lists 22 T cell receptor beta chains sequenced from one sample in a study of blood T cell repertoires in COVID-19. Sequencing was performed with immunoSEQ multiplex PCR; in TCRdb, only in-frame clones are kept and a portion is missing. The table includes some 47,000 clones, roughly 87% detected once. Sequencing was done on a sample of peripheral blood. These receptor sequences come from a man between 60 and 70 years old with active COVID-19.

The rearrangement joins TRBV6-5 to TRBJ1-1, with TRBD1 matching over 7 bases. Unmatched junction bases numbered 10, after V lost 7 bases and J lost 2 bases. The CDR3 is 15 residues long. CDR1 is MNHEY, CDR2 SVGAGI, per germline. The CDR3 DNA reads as TGTGCCAGCAAAGATCCCGGGACAGTAAACACTGAAGCTTTCTTT. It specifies CASKDPGTVNTEAFF.

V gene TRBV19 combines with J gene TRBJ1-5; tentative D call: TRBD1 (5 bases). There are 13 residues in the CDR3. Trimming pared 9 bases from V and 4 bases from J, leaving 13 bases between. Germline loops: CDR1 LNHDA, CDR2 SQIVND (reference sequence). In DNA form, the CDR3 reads TGTGCCAGCAGGGAAAACTGGAATCAGCCCCAGCATTTT. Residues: CASRENWNQPQHF.

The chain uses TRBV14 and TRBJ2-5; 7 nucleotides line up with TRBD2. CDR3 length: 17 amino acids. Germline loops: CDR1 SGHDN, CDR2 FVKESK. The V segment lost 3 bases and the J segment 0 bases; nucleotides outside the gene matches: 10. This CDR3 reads CASSHYRPLADQETQYF. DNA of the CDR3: TGTGCCAGCAGCCATTACCGCCCCCTAGCGGACCAAGAGACCCAGTACTTC.

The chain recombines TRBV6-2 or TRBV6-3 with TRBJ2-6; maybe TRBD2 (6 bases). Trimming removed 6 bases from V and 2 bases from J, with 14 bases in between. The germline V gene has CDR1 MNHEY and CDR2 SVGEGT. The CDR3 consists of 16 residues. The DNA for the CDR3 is TGTGCCAGCAGCCCCACCGGGGGAACTGGGGCCAACGTCCTGACTTTC. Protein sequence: CASSPTGGTGANVLTF.

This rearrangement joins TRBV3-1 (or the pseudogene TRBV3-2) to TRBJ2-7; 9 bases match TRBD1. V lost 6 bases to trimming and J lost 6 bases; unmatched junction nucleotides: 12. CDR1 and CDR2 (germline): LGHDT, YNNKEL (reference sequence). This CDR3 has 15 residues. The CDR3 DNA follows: TGTGCCAGCAGTTCCTCAAGGACAGGGGCTCTCGAGCAGTACTTC. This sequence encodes CASSSSRTGALEQYF.

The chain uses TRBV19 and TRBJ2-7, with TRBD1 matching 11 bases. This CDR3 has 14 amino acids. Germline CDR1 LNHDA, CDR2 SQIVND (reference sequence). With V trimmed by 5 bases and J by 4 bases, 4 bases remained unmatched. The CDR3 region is CASSSWDRGYEQYF. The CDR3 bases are TGTGCCAGTAGTTCCTGGGACAGGGGGTACGAGCAGTACTTC.

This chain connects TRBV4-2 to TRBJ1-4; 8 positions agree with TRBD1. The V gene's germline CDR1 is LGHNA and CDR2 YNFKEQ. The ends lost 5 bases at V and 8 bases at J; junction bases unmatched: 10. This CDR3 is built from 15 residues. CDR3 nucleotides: TGTGCCAGCAGCTCTTCCGACAGGGGTGACGAAAAACTGTTTTTT. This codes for CASSSSDRGDEKLFF.

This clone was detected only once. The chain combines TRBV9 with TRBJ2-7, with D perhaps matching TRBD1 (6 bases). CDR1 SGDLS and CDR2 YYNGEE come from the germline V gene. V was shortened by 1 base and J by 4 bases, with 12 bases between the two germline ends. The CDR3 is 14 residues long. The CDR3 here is CASSVTDRAYEQYF. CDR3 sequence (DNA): TGTGCCAGCAGCGTAACGGACAGAGCGTACGAGCAGTACTTC.

This chain's CDR3 is CASKGLAGAPQETQYF. CDR3 coding DNA: TGTGCCAGCAAAGGACTAGCGGGAGCTCCGCAAGAGACCCAGTACTTC. The chain has TRBV27 and TRBJ2-5; 13 positions agree with TRBD2. Germline V gene lookup returns CDR1 MNHEY and CDR2 SMNVEV (reference sequence). The V segment lost 7 bases and the J segment 2 bases; nucleotides outside the gene matches: 7. This CDR3 has 16 amino acids.

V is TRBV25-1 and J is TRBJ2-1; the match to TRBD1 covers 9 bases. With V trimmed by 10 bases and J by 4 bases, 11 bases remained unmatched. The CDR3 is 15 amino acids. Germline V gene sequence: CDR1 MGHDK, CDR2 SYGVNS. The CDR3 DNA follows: TGTGCCATCCGGAACCGGGACAGGGATTACAATGAGCAGTTCTTC. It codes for CAIRNRDRDYNEQFF.

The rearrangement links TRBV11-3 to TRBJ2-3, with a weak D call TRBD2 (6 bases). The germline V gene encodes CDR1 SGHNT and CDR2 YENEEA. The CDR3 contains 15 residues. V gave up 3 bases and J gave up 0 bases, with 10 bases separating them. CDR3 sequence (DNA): TGTGCCAGCAGCTTGGAGGGAGCTAGCACAGATACGCAGTATTTT. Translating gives CASSLEGASTDTQYF.

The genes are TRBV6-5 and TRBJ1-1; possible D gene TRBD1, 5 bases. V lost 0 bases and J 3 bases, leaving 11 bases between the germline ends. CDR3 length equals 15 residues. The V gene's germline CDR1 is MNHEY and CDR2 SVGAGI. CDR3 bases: TGTGCCAGCAGTTACTCTTTAGGGGTGGACACTGAAGCTTTCTTT. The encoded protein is CASSYSLGVDTEAFF.

The CDR3 sequence is CASRPTGGGSSYNEQFF. CDR3 sequence (DNA): TGTGCAAGTCGCCCGACGGGGGGGGGAAGCTCCTACAATGAGCAGTTCTTC. The chain combines TRBV12-2 with TRBJ2-1; TRBD2 is taken as the D call from the table, unchecked against the DNA. TRBV12-2 is a documented pseudogene. CDR3 length: 17 amino acids.

CDR3 coding DNA: TGTGCCACCAGCGAGGGGGGGAACCAAGAGACCCAGTACTTC. It specifies CATSEGGNQETQYF. This sequence joins TRBV24-1 and TRBJ2-5; TRBD2 is a possible D gene (7 bases). This CDR3 has 14 residues. Per germline, CDR1 KGHDR and CDR2 SFDVKD. Trimming removed 7 bases at V and 0 bases at J, with 11 bases between.

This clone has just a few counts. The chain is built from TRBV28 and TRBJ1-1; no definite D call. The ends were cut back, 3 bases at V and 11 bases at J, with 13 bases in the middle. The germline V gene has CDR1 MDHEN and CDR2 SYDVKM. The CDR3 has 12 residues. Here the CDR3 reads CASSLNKRRAFF. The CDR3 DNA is TGTGCCAGCAGTTTGAACAAGCGACGCGCTTTCTTT.

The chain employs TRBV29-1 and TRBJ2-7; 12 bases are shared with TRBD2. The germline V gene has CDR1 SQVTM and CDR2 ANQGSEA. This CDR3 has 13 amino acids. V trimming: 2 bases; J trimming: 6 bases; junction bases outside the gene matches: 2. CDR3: CSVERTSGVEQYF. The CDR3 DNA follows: TGCAGCGTTGAACGGACTAGCGGGGTCGAGCAGTACTTC.

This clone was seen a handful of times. CDR3 amino acids: CASSALGGNTF. DNA for the CDR3: TGTGCCAGCAGCGCCCTCGGGGGGAACACCTTC. The chain joins TRBV12-3 or TRBV12-4 to TRBJ1-2; a weak D match, TRBD1 (5 bases). The CDR3 totals 11 residues. V lost 6 bases and J lost 12, with 14 bases in between.

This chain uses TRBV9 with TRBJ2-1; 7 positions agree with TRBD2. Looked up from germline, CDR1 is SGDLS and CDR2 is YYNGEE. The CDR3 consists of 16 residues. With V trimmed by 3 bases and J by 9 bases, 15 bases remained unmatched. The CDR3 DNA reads TGTGCCAGCAGCGCCCAAGCGGGACCCCCCTCAGGTGAGCAGTTCTTC. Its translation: CASSAQAGPPSGEQFF.

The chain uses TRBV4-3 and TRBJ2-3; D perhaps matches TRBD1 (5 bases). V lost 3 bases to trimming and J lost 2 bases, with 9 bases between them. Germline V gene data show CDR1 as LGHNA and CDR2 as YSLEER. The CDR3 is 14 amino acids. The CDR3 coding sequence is TGCGCCAGCAGCCAGCAGGACAACACAGATACGCAGTATTTT. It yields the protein CASSQQDNTDTQYF.

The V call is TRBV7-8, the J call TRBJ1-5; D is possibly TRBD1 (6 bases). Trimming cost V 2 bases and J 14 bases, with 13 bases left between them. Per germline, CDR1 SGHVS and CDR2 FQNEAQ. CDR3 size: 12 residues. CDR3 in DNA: TGTGCCAGCAGCTTACTTACAGGGCTCAAGCATTTT. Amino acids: CASSLLTGLKHF.

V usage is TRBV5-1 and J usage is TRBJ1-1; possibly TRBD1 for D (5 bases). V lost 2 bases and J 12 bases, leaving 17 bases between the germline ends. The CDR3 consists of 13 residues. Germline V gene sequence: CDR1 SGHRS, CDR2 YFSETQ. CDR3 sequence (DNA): TGCGCCAGCAGCTTTGACCAGGGCGCTTTAACTTTCTTT. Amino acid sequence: CASSFDQGALTFF.

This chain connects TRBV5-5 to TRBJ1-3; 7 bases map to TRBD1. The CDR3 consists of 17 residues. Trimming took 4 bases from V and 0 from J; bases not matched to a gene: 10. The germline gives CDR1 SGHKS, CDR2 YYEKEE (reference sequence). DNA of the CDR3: TGTGCCAGCAGCACGGGCGGGACAGCCGCCTCTGGAAACACCATATATTTT. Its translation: CASSTGGTAASGNTIYF.